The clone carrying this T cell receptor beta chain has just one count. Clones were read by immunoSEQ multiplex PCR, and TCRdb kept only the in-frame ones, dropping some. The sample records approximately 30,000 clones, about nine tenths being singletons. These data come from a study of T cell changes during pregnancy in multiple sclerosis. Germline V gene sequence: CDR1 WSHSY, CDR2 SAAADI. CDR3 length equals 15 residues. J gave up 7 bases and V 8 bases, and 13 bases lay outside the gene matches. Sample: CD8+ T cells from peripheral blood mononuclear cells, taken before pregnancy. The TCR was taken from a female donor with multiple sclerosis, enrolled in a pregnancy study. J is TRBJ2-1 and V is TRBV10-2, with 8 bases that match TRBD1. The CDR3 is CASGPTGEFGNEQFF. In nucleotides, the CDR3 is TGCGCCAGCGGACCGACAGGGGAATTTGGGAATGAGCAGTTCTTC.